Described below is a single TCR beta chain sequence and its context. The data belong to a study of shared T cell receptors in the human thymus. Profiling relied on immunoSEQ multiplex PCR, and the TCRdb table lists in-frame clones only, not all of them. The sample has hundreds of thousands of clones, about 89% seen once. The CDR3 loop spans 15 amino acids. The germline gives CDR1 SEHNR, CDR2 FQNEAQ (reference sequence). The ends lost 4 bases at V and 0 bases at J; junction bases unmatched: 3. These data are also associated with another study on human thymus T cells. From that report: Thymus was obtained from resections taken during corrective heart surgery. Related research has reported that thymic repertoires overlap highly among unrelated individuals.

This chain joins TRBV7-9 and TRBJ1-3; TRBD1 matches at 7 bases. What was sequenced was thymocytes. This sequence originates from a boy in the first two years of life with a congenital heart defect. CDR3 loop: CASSSPGGSGNTIYF. Written as DNA, the CDR3 is TGTGCCAGCAGCTCCCCAGGGGGCTCTGGAAACACCATATATTTT.